This entry is about one T cell receptor (beta chain). The time point was: sample taken at primary tumor resection. Sequencing was performed on whole RNA extracted from tumor and nontumor lung tissue, or from frozen PBMC, and the material was left unsorted. Germline assignment: CDR1 SGHNT and CDR2 YENEEA. Between the trimmed V and J ends, which lost 6 bases and 5 bases, there was a span of 22 bases. The CDR3 spans 16 residues. This specimen belongs to a study of spatial heterogeneity in lung cancer. TCRdb re-analysed the 5' RACE reads in MiXCR, keeping a single row per CDR3 protein. The table lists around 60,000 distinct CDR3 sequences, 7.5% to 9% of them singletons, with more than 12% in the top ten.

The V and J genes are TRBV11-3 and TRBJ2-5; tentative D call: TRBD1 (7 bases). The receptor comes from a female donor with early-stage non-small cell lung cancer. The input for sequencing was PBMCs, taken at surgery. The chain's CDR3 is CASSSSRTGGGETQYF. For the CDR3, the DNA is TGTGCCAGCAGTTCTTCCAGGACAGGTGGAGGGGAGACCCAGTACTTC.